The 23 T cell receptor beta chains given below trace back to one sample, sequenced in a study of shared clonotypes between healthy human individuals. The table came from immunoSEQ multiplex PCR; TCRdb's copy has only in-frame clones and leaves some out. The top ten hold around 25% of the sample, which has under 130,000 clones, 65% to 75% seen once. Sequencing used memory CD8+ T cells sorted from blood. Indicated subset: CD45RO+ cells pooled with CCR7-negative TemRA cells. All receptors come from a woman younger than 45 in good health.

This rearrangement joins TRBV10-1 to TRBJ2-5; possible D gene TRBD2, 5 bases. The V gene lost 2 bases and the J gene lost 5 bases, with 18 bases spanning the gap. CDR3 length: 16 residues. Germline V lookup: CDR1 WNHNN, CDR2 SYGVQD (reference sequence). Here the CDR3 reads CASSEDFRPGMETQYF. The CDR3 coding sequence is TGCGCCAGCAGTGAGGACTTTCGCCCGGGAATGGAGACCCAGTACTTC.

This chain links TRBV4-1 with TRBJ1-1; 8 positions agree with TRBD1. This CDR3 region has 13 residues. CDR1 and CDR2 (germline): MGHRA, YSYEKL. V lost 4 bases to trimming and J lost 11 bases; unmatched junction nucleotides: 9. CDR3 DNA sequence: TGCGCCAGCAGCCTAAACACAGGGGGGATGGCTTTCTTT. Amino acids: CASSLNTGGMAFF.

The CDR3 DNA sequence: TGCAGCGTTGAAGAGCTGGGTGTGTACACCTTC. Protein sequence: CSVEELGVYTF. V and J are TRBV29-1 and TRBJ1-2, with unresolved D. V lost 0 bases, J lost 11 bases, and 10 bases lay in between. This CDR3 contains 11 residues. The germline gives CDR1 SQVTM, CDR2 ANQGSEA.

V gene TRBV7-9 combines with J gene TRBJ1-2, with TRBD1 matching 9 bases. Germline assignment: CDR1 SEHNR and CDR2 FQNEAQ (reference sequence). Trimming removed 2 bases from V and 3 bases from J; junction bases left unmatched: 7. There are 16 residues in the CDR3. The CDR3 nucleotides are TGTGCCAGCAGCTTAACGGAACAGGGGGCTGACTATGGCTACACCTTC. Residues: CASSLTEQGADYGYTF.

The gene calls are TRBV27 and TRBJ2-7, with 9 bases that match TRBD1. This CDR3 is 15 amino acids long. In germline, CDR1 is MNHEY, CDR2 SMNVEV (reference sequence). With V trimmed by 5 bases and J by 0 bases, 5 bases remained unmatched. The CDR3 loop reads CASSAGQGPSYEQYF. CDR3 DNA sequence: TGTGCCAGCAGTGCTGGACAGGGGCCCTCCTACGAGCAGTACTTC.

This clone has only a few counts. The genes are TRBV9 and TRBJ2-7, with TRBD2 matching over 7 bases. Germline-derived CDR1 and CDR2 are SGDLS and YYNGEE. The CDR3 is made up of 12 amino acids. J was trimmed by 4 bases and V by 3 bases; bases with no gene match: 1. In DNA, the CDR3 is TGTGCCAGCAGCGGTAGCGGGTACGAGCAGTACTTC. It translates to CASSGSGYEQYF.

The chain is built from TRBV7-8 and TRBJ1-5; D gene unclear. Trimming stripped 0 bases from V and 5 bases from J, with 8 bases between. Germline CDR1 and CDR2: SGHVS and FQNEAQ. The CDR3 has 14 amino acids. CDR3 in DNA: TGTGCCAGCAGCTTAGCATTAGGGTATCAGCCCCAGCATTTT. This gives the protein CASSLALGYQPQHF.

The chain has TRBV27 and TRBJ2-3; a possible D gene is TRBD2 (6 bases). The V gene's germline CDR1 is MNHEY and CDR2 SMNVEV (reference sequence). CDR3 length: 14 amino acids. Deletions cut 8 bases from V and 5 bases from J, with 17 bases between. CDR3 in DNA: TGTGCCAGCCACCGTGGCGGGACGGGAGATACGCAGTATTTT. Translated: CASHRGGTGDTQYF.

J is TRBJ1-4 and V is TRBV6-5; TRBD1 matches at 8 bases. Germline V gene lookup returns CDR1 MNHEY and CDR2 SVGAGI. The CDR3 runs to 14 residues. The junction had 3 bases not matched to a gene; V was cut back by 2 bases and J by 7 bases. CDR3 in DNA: TGTGCCAGCAGTTACGTCCAGGGGGCTGAAAAACTGTTTTTT. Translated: CASSYVQGAEKLFF.

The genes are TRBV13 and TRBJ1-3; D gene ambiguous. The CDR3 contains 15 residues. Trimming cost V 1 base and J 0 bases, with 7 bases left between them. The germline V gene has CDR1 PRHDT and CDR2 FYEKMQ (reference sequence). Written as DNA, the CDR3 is TGTGCCAGCAGCTTAGAGGGAAGCTCTGGAAACACCATATATTTT. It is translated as CASSLEGSSGNTIYF.

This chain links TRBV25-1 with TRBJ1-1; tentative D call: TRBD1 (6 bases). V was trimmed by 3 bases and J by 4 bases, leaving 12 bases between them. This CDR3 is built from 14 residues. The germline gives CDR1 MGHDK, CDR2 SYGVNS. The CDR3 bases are TGTGCCAGCAGTGATCACACAGGGATCACTGAAGCTTTCTTT. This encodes CASSDHTGITEAFF. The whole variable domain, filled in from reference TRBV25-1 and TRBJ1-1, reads EADIYQTPRYLVIGTGKKITLECSQTMGHDKMYWYQQDPGMELHLIHYSYGVNSTEKGDLSSESTVSRIRTEHFPLTLESARPSHTSQYLCASSDHTGITEAFFGQGTRLTVV.

The DNA for the CDR3 is TGTGCCAGCAGTGCCTTGGCGGGAGCCTCCTACGAGCAGTACTTC. Its protein is CASSALAGASYEQYF. The V call is TRBV27, the J call TRBJ2-7; 7 bases match TRBD2. CDR1 is MNHEY and CDR2 is SMNVEV in the germline V gene (reference sequence). V gave up 5 bases and J gave up 0 bases; unmatched junction bases: 7. The CDR3 contains 15 residues.

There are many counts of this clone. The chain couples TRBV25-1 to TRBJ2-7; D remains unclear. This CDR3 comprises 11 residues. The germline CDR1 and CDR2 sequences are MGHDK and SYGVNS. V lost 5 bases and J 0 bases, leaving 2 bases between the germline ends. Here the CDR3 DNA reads TGTGCCAGCAGTCCCTCCTACGAGCAGTACTTC. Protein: CASSPSYEQYF.

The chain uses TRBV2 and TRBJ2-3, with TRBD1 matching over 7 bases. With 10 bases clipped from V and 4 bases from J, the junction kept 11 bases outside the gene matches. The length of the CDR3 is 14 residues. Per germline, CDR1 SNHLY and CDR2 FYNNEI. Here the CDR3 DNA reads TGTGCCACCCGAGTTAGGGGGCGGTCAGATACGCAGTATTTT. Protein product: CATRVRGRSDTQYF.

In nucleotides, the CDR3 is TGCAGCGTTGACGATACGACCGACCCGGAGGCCCCCTATGGCTACACCTTC. This translates into CSVDDTTDPEAPYGYTF. The chain joins TRBV29-1 to TRBJ1-2; D remains unclear. V lost 3 bases and J 4 bases, leaving 24 bases between the germline ends. CDR1 and CDR2 from the germline V gene are SQVTM and ANQGSEA. CDR3 length: 17 amino acids. Supplemented by reference TRBV29-1 and TRBJ1-2, the full variable domain reads SAVISQKPSRDICQRGTSLTIQCQVDSQVTMMFWYRQQPGQSLTLIATANQGSEATYESGFVIDKFPISRPNLTFSTLTVSNMSPEDSSIYLCSVDDTTDPEAPYGYTFGSGTRLTVV.

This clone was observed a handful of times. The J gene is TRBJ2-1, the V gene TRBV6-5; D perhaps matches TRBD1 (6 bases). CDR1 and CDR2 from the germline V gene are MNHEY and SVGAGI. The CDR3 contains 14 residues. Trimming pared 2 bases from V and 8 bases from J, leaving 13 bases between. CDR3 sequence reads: CASSYGQLADEQFF. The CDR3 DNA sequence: TGTGCCAGCAGTTACGGACAGCTGGCCGATGAGCAGTTCTTC.

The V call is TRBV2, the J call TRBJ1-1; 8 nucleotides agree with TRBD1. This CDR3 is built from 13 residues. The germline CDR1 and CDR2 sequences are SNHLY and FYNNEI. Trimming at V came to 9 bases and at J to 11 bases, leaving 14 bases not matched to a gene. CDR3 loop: CARDRELMRRAFF. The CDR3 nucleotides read TGTGCCAGGGACAGGGAGTTAATGAGGCGGGCTTTCTTT.

This CDR3 reads CATSNSMGFSYEQYF. CDR3 DNA sequence: TGTGCCACCAGTAACTCAATGGGGTTCTCCTACGAGCAGTACTTC. The V gene is TRBV15, the J gene TRBJ2-7; D call uncertain. CDR1 LNHNV and CDR2 YYDKDF come from the germline V gene (reference sequence). The CDR3 runs to 15 residues. Trimming left V 6 bases short and J 0 bases short, with 15 bases between.

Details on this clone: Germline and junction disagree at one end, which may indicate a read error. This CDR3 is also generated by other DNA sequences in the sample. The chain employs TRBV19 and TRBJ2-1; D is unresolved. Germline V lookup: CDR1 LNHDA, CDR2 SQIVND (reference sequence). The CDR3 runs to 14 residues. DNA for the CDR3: TGTGCCAGTAGTCCTTGGGTAGCTAACAATGAACAGTTCTTC. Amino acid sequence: CASSPWVANNEQFF.

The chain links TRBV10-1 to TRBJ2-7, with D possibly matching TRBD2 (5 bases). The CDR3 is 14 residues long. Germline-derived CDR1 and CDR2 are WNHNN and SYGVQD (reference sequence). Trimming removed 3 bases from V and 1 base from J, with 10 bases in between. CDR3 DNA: TGCGCCAGCAGTGATTTGCGCGGGTCCTACGAGCAGTACTTC. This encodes CASSDLRGSYEQYF.

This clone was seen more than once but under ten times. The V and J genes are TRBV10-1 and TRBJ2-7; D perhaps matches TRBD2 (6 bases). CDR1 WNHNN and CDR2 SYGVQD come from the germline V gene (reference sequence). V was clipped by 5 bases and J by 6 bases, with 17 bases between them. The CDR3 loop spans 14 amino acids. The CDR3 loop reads CASSYSGLAGEQYF. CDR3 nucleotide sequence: TGCGCCAGCAGTTACTCGGGACTTGCAGGCGAGCAGTACTTC.

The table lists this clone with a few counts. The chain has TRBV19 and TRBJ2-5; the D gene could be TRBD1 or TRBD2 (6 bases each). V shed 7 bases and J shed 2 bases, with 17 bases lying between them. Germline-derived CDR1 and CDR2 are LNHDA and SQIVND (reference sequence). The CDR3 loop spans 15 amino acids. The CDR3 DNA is TGTGCCAGTAAGGGGGGCGATCCTTTACAAGAGACCCAGTACTTC. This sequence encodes CASKGGDPLQETQYF.

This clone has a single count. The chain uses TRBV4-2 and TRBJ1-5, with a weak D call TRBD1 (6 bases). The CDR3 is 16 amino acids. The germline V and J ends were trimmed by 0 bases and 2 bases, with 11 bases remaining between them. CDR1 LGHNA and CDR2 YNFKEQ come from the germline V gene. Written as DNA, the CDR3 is TGTGCCAGCAGCCAAGATGAGGCAGGGGGCAATCAGCCCCAGCATTTT. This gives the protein CASSQDEAGGNQPQHF.